Below, 26 T cell receptor beta chains from the same sample are listed, as sequenced in a study of shared clonotypes between healthy human individuals. The repertoire was sequenced with immunoSEQ multiplex PCR; TCRdb's copy has only in-frame clones and lacks some. The sample has millions of clones, over 85% seen once. In the naive CD8 group, cells lacked CD45RO and were positively selected for CCR7, so terminally differentiated effector memory CD45RA+ cells were left out. The specimen was naive CD8+ T cells sorted from blood. Receptors originate from a man between 18 and 29 years old in good health.

The gene calls are TRBV9 and TRBJ1-1; 11 nucleotides line up with TRBD1. With 6 bases clipped from V and 0 bases from J, the junction kept 7 bases outside the gene matches. The length of the CDR3 is 16 residues. Germline CDR1 and CDR2: SGDLS and YYNGEE. CDR3 nucleotide sequence: TGTGCCAGCACACCGGGACAGGGGGTAATGAACACTGAAGCTTTCTTT. It translates to CASTPGQGVMNTEAFF.

The chain combines TRBV11-2 with TRBJ2-7; 9 bases match TRBD2. This CDR3 is built from 15 residues. With V trimmed by 4 bases and J by 3 bases, 7 bases remained unmatched. Germline CDR1 is SGHAT and CDR2 is FQNNGV. The CDR3 loop reads CASSWGLAVYYEQYF. CDR3 coding DNA: TGTGCCAGCAGCTGGGGACTAGCAGTCTACTACGAGCAGTACTTC.

The rearrangement joins TRBV28 to TRBJ1-2, with D unresolved. This CDR3 region has 14 residues. From germline, CDR1 is MDHEN and CDR2 SYDVKM. Trimming cost V 3 bases and J 4 bases, with 12 bases left between them. CDR3: CASSFRGGGYGYTF. The CDR3 DNA reads as TGTGCCAGCAGTTTCCGGGGAGGCGGCTATGGCTACACCTTC.

The V call is TRBV6-5, the J call TRBJ1-1; D gene ambiguous. Germline loops: CDR1 MNHEY, CDR2 SVGAGI. The CDR3 runs 13 residues. The V end was cut by 5 bases, the J end by 0 bases, with 7 bases between. The CDR3 protein is CASSTELNTEAFF. DNA of the CDR3: TGTGCCAGCAGTACCGAATTGAACACTGAAGCTTTCTTT.

In the case of this clone: Additional DNA sequences in this sample encode the identical CDR3. The chain carries TRBV5-1 and TRBJ1-2; TRBD1 aligns across 9 bases. J lost 6 bases, V lost 0 bases, and 3 bases had no gene match. The CDR3 spans 14 residues. Germline-derived CDR1 and CDR2 are SGHRS and YFSETQ. CDR3 nucleotides: TGCGCCAGCAGCTTGGCACAGGGGGCCGATGGCTACACCTTC. This gives the protein CASSLAQGADGYTF.

The rearrangement links TRBV7-2 to TRBJ1-3; the D gene is possibly TRBD1 (6 bases). Looked up from germline, CDR1 is SGHTA and CDR2 is FQGNSA. V was cut by 3 bases and J by 7 bases, with 13 bases left in between. This CDR3 has 14 residues. The CDR3 here is CASSFQGIGNTIYF. CDR3 nucleotide sequence: TGTGCCAGCAGCTTCCAGGGGATTGGCAACACCATATATTTT.

The J gene is TRBJ2-5, the V gene TRBV7-9; 12 bases line up with TRBD1. The CDR3 sequence is 18 residues long. The germline V gene encodes CDR1 SEHNR and CDR2 FQNEAQ (reference sequence). After removal of 3 bases from V and 4 bases from J, the junction contained 12 bases not matched to a gene. CDR3 amino acids: CASSFVFSGDRGRETQYF. In DNA, the CDR3 is TGTGCCAGCAGCTTTGTCTTCTCTGGGGACAGGGGGCGAGAGACCCAGTACTTC.

This clone was recorded once. The chain combines TRBV7-8 with TRBJ1-2; maybe TRBD1 (5 bases). The CDR3 loop spans 15 amino acids. The ends were cut back, 1 base at V and 0 bases at J, with 9 bases in the middle. Germline V gene sequence: CDR1 SGHVS, CDR2 FQNEAQ. The DNA for the CDR3 is TGTGCCAGCAGCTTAGAGGGGTTAGCTAACTATGGCTACACCTTC. Encoded protein: CASSLEGLANYGYTF. The full variable domain, with the rest looked up from reference TRBV7-8 and TRBJ1-2, is GAGVSQSPRYKVAKRGQDVALRCDPISGHVSLFWYQQALGQGPEFLTYFQNEAQLDKSGLPSDRFFAERPEGSVSTLKIQRTQQEDSAVYLCASSLEGLANYGYTFGSGTRLTVV.

In this sample, this clone turned up once. The chain joins TRBV30 to TRBJ2-1, with TRBD1 identical over 7 bases. Per germline, CDR1 GTSNPN and CDR2 SVGIG (reference sequence). There are 16 residues in the CDR3. Trimming at V came to 4 bases and at J to 9 bases, leaving 18 bases not matched to a gene. Written as DNA, the CDR3 is TGTGCCTGGACTATCTCAGGGACAGAGACTTGGGGTGAGCAGTTCTTC. This gives the protein CAWTISGTETWGEQFF.

The chain has TRBV2 and TRBJ2-1, with a tentative D call TRBD2 (6 bases). Germline V gene sequence: CDR1 SNHLY, CDR2 FYNNEI. The CDR3 has 16 amino acids. V lost 3 bases and J lost 0, with 12 bases in between. The CDR3 region is CASSEGPGLSYNEQFF. DNA of the CDR3: TGTGCCAGCAGTGAGGGGCCGGGACTCTCCTACAATGAGCAGTTCTTC.

Remarks on this clone: This specimen includes other DNA sequences encoding the same CDR3. V is TRBV4-1 and J is TRBJ2-7, with a weak D call TRBD1 (5 bases). The germline V and J ends were trimmed by 3 bases and 2 bases, with 11 bases remaining between them. In germline, CDR1 is MGHRA, CDR2 YSYEKL. CDR3 length: 14 amino acids. CDR3 region: CASSQVGATYEQYF. The DNA of the CDR3 is TGCGCCAGCAGCCAGGTAGGGGCGACCTACGAGCAGTACTTC.

The genes are TRBV6-1 and TRBJ2-7; D remains unclear. This CDR3 spans 12 amino acids. The germline V and J ends were trimmed by 6 bases and 0 bases, with 6 bases remaining between them. Germline loops: CDR1 MNHNS, CDR2 SASEGT. DNA for the CDR3: TGTGCCAGCAGGGCCACCTCCTACGAGCAGTACTTC. It translates to CASRATSYEQYF.

This rearrangement joins TRBV5-1 to TRBJ2-1; TRBD2 might be the D (6 bases). Germline V CDR1 and CDR2: SGHRS, YFSETQ. Between the trimmed V and J ends, which lost 0 bases and 8 bases, there was a span of 27 bases. This CDR3 has 19 residues. CDR3 DNA sequence: TGCGCCAGCAGCTTGGTCGGTCAGTCTAGCCCCCCGGGGGACTATGAGCAGTTCTTC. It encodes CASSLVGQSSPPGDYEQFF.

The J gene is TRBJ2-2, the V gene TRBV29-1, with a possible D match to TRBD2 (5 bases). Germline CDR1 and CDR2: SQVTM and ANQGSEA. The CDR3 has 15 amino acids. V was cut by 0 bases and J by 4 bases, with 12 bases left in between. In DNA form, the CDR3 reads TGCAGCGTTGAAGATCGTGACTACCTCACCGGGGAGCTGTTTTTT. It specifies CSVEDRDYLTGELFF.

The V call is TRBV29-1, the J call TRBJ2-5, with TRBD2 matching 10 bases. The CDR3 consists of 13 residues. J was trimmed by 2 bases and V by 8 bases; bases with no gene match: 5. From germline, CDR1 is SQVTM and CDR2 ANQGSEA. In DNA form, the CDR3 reads TGCAGCCCTGGACTAGCGGAACAAGAGACCCAGTACTTC. This sequence encodes CSPGLAEQETQYF.

Of note for this clone: Other DNA sequences from this sample encode an identical CDR3 as well. The V and J genes are TRBV5-1 and TRBJ2-3; unclear D gene. The CDR3 is 12 residues long. CDR1 is SGHRS, CDR2 YFSETQ, per germline. Trimming left V 2 bases short and J 0 bases short, with 1 base between. Written as DNA, the CDR3 is TGCGCCAGCAGCTTTAGCACAGATACGCAGTATTTT. Translating gives CASSFSTDTQYF. Based on the CDR3 plus reference TRBV5-1 and TRBJ2-3, the full variable domain is KAGVTQTPRYLIKTRGQQVTLSCSPISGHRSVSWYQQTPGQGLQFLFEYFSETQRNKGNFPGRFSGRQFSNSRSEMNVSTLELGDSALYLCASSFSTDTQYFGPGTRLTVL.

This clone was seen once. At the DNA level, this CDR3 is encoded by other sequences in the same sample as well. V and J are TRBV7-6 and TRBJ2-3; 7 bases align to TRBD2. The V gene end was trimmed by 2 bases and the J gene end by 0 bases; junction bases not matched to a gene: 2. The CDR3 is 15 amino acids. Per the germline V gene, CDR1 is SGHVS and CDR2 is FNYEAQ. In DNA, the CDR3 is TGTGCCAGCAGCTTACTAGCGGACAGCACAGATACGCAGTATTTT. Its protein is CASSLLADSTDTQYF.

This clone has a single count. The chain combines TRBV6-6 with TRBJ1-1; no firm D call. The V end was cut by 2 bases, the J end by 0 bases, with 13 bases between. Germline values: CDR1 MNHNY, CDR2 SVGAGI (reference sequence). The CDR3 length is 16 residues. This CDR3 is CASSYPTGGMNTEAFF. CDR3 nucleotide sequence: TGTGCCAGCAGTTACCCGACCGGCGGGATGAACACTGAAGCTTTCTTT.

This chain connects TRBV5-5 to TRBJ1-5; possible D gene TRBD1, 5 bases. V lost 0 bases and J 7 bases, leaving 11 bases between the germline ends. The CDR3 is made up of 14 amino acids. From germline, CDR1 is SGHKS and CDR2 YYEKEE (reference sequence). CDR3 sequence reads: CASSLVAGIQPQHF. The CDR3 DNA reads TGTGCCAGCAGCTTGGTCGCAGGGATCCAGCCCCAGCATTTT. The full variable domain, in which reference TRBV5-5 and TRBJ1-5 provide the parts outside the CDR3, is DAGVTQSPTHLIKTRGQQVTLRCSPISGHKSVSWYQQVLGQGPQFIFQYYEKEERGRGNFPDRFSARQFPNYSSELNVNALLLGDSALYLCASSLVAGIQPQHFGDGTRLSIL.

CDR3 loop: CSVEGHPNTGELFF. In DNA form, the CDR3 reads TGCAGCGTTGAAGGGCACCCGAACACCGGGGAGCTGTTTTTT. The chain couples TRBV29-1 to TRBJ2-2; the D is unclear. Trimming pared 1 base from V and 0 bases from J, leaving 6 bases between. Germline V gene lookup returns CDR1 SQVTM and CDR2 ANQGSEA. The CDR3 is 14 residues long.

Notes on this clone: Other DNA sequences of this sample code for an identical CDR3. The rearrangement links TRBV29-1 to TRBJ2-7, with 9 nucleotides matching TRBD1. Germline CDR1 SQVTM, CDR2 ANQGSEA. CDR3 length: 13 residues. After removal of 6 bases from V and 0 bases from J, the junction contained 3 bases not matched to a gene. CDR3 sequence reads: CSVGTGNSYEQYF. CDR3 nucleotide sequence: TGCAGCGTGGGGACAGGGAACTCCTACGAGCAGTACTTC.

For the CDR3, the DNA is TGTGCTAGTGGTTTCGCGGGACTGAACACTGAAGCTTTCTTT. Translating gives CASGFAGLNTEAFF. The gene calls are TRBV12-5 and TRBJ1-1, with a tentative D call TRBD1 (5 bases). The CDR3 consists of 14 residues. Germline loops: CDR1 LGHNT, CDR2 FRNRAP. Trimming took off 3 bases at V and 0 bases at J, with 8 bases between the two ends. The full variable domain, in which reference TRBV12-5 and TRBJ1-1 provide the parts outside the CDR3, is DARVTQTPRHKVTEMGQEVTMRCQPILGHNTVFWYRQTMMQGLELLAYFRNRAPLDDSGMPKDRFSAEMPDATLATLKIQPSEPRDSAVYFCASGFAGLNTEAFFGQGTRLTVV.

The chain couples TRBV6-4 to TRBJ1-6; D perhaps matches TRBD1 (5 bases). Per germline, CDR1 MRHNA and CDR2 SNTAGT. The CDR3 is 15 residues long. V shed 3 bases and J shed 9 bases, with 15 bases lying between them. CDR3 residues: CASSEVVGDGSPLHF. CDR3 bases: TGTGCCAGCAGTGAAGTTGTAGGGGATGGTTCACCCCTCCACTTT.

The chain carries TRBV4-1 and TRBJ1-4, with 8 positions matching TRBD1. With V trimmed by 5 bases and J by 8 bases, 22 bases remained unmatched. Germline CDR1 and CDR2: MGHRA and YSYEKL. The CDR3 extends over 19 amino acids. The CDR3 DNA reads as TGCGCCAGCAGCGAGGGGACAGGAGGAATCCAAAGTAAGGCCGAAAAACTGTTTTTT. As protein: CASSEGTGGIQSKAEKLFF.

This chain uses TRBV28 with TRBJ2-3; D is ambiguous. The CDR3 consists of 11 residues. The germline V and J ends were trimmed by 2 bases and 10 bases, with 7 bases remaining between them. Germline lookup yields CDR1 MDHEN and CDR2 SYDVKM. The DNA for the CDR3 is TGTGCCAGCAGTTTAGTTTATTCGCAGTATTTT. Amino acids: CASSLVYSQYF. Full variable domain (missing parts from reference TRBV28 and TRBJ2-3): DVKVTQSSRYLVKRTGEKVFLECVQDMDHENMFWYRQDPGLGLRLIYFSYDVKMKEKGDIPEGYSVSREKKERFSLILESASTNQTSMYLCASSLVYSQYFGPGTRLTVL.

V gene TRBV11-2 combines with J gene TRBJ2-2; D call uncertain. Germline V gene data show CDR1 as SGHAT and CDR2 as FQNNGV. Trimming left V 5 bases short and J 5 bases short, with 12 bases between. CDR3 length: 14 residues. This chain's CDR3 is CASSRAPGTGELFF. CDR3 bases: TGTGCCAGCAGCCGCGCACCGGGTACCGGGGAGCTGTTTTTT.